The source of this T cell receptor beta chain is a study of T cell responses to AZD1222 COVID-19 vaccine. On this clone: Its antigen remains unidentified.

CDR1 is GTSNPN and CDR2 is SVGIG in the germline V gene (reference sequence). Trimming shortened V by 7 bases and J by 7 bases, and 13 bases separated the two germline ends. The length of the CDR3 is 12 residues. Whole-study results and caveats: Seropositivity was recorded at baseline in only 6 or 7 AZD1222 recipients. Vaccine-associated CD4 TCRs spanned spike, dominant at 160-218 and 743-854. Females outnumbered males among donors, who were mostly white British; clonal diversity was possibly underestimated.

Profiling relied on immunoSEQ multiplex PCR, and the TCRdb table lists in-frame clones only, not all of them. The sample has about 140,000 clones; more than 90% are singletons. Sequencing used peripheral blood, obtained on day 0 of AZD1222 vaccination. The origin of this receptor is an adult in good health. The J gene is TRBJ1-4, the V gene TRBV30; D is perhaps TRBD1 (5 bases). CDR3 protein: CASAPGGEKLFF. In nucleotides, the CDR3 is TGTGCCTCCGCCCCCGGGGGTGAAAAACTGTTTTTT.